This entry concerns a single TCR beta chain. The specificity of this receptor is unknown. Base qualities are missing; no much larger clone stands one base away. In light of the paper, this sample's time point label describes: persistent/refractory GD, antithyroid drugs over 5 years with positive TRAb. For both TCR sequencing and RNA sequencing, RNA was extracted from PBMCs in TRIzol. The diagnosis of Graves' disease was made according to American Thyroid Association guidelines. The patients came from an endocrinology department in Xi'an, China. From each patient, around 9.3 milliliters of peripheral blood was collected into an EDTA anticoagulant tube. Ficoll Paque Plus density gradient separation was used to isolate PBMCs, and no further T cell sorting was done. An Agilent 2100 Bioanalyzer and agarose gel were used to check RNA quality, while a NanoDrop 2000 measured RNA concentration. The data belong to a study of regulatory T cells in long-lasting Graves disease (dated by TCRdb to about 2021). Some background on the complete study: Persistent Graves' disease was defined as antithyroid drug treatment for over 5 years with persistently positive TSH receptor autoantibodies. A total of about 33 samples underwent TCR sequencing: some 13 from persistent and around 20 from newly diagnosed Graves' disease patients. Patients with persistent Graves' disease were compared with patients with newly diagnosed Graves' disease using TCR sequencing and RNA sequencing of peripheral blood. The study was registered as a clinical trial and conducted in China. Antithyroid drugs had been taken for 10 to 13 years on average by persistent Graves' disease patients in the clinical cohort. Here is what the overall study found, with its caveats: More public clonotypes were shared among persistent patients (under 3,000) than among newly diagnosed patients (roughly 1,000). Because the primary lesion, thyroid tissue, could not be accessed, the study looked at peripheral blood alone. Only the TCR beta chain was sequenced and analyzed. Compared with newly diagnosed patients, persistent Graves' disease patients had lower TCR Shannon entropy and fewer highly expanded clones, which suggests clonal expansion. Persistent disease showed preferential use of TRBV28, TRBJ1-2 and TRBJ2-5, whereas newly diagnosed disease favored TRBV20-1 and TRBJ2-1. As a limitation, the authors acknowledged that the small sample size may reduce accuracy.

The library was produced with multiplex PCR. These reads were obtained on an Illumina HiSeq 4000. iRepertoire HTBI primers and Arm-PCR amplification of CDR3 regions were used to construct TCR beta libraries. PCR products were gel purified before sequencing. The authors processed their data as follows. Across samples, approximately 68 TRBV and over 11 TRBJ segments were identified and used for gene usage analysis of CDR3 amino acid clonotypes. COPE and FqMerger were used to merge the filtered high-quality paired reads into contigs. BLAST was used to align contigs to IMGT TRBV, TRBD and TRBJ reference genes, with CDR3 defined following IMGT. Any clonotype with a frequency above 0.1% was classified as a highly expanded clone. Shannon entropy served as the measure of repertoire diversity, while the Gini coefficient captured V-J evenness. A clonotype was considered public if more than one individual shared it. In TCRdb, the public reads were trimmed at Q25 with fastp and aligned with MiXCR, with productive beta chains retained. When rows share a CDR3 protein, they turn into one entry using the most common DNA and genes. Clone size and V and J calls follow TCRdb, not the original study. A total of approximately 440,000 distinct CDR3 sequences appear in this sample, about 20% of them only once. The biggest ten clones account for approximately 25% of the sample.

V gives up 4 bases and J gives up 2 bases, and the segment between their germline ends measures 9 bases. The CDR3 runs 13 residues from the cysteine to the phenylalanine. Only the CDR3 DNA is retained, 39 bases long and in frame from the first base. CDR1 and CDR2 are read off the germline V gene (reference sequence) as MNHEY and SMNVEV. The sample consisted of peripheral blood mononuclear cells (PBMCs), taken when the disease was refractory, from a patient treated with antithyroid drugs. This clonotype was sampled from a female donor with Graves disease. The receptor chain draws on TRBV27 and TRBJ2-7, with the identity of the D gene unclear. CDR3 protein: CASSSQATYEQYF. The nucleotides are TGTGCCAGCAGTTCCCAGGCAACCTACGAGCAGTACTTC.